This T cell receptor (beta chain) was captured in a study of T cells in women clearing cervical HPV infection (dated by TCRdb to about 2018). For the wider study: Cases were roughly 23 women with histologically confirmed HPV16-related CIN3 or worse, including a couple of invasive cancers. Controls were some 26 women whose single incident HPV16 infection cleared within 12 months without precancer or cancer developing. Blood from cases was collected at the visit where the lesion was first found, while blood from controls was collected once the infection could no longer be detected. For cases, a median interval of 149 days, with an interquartile range of about 90 to 210 days, was observed between lesion detection and blood sampling. Since only a few of the women had HLA typing available, the possibility that HLA type was acting as a confounder could not be ruled out. Nested within Costa Rica's Guanacaste HPV Natural History Study, an exploratory proof-of-principle case-control study compared TCR repertoires across cervical HPV16 outcomes. Cases were matched to controls by age within five years and by the year the sample was collected. Cases had a median age of almost 35 years and controls had a median age of 38, with no significant differences in baseline characteristics. The parent cohort enrolled 10,049 women aged 18 or older in Guanacaste, Costa Rica, during about 1992 to 1994 and followed them for about 7 years. Quality controls consisted of five blinded duplicates per group, for a total of about 60 samples made up of around 50 participants and around ten replicates. The paper's findings and limits, for the study overall: Significantly higher TCR repertoire richness was observed in CIN3+ cases than in controls across sequencing depths, whereas no difference in evenness was found. T-cell numbers per sample were unknown, so richness differences could reflect varying T-cell content rather than repertoire biology. Random forest classifiers that combined richness and V gene abundances separated cases from controls with an estimated AUC of under 0.85. Cases had lower TRBV6-7 relative abundance than controls (about 0.1% versus 0.15%; Bonferroni P = 0.0008). Because of the cross-sectional design, the study could not determine whether the associations came before infection or resulted from infection, and neither effector/memory subsets nor HPV-specific T cells were isolated.

Every participant had a single incident cervical HPV16 infection, and prevalent HPV16 infections were excluded. Cervical HPV DNA was detected by MY09/MY11 PCR, and genotyping was performed by dot-blot hybridization. Fifteen mL of heparinized blood were centrifuged, and the buffy coat was split into aliquots, frozen at -30 degrees C, and then kept at -80 degrees C. Genomic DNA was extracted from buffy coat specimens using QIAGEN kits. Points on this clone: The target of this receptor is not known. With the read ending 3 residues before the CDR3 end, the germline J gene is used to fill in that end.

From the cysteine up to the phenylalanine, the CDR3 has a length of 15 residues. Of the CDR3's DNA, 36 bases were read; they are in frame from base 1. Trimming removed 3 bases from V and 4 bases from J, leaving 10 bases between the germline ends. As encoded in the germline V gene (reference sequence), CDR1 is LNHDA while CDR2 is SQIVND. The immunoSEQ assay used multiplex PCR to amplify TCR beta CDR3 regions from an average of about 1,200 ng of genomic DNA per sample. The assay corrected primer bias using a complete synthetic TCR repertoire to establish an amplification baseline. Amplicons were sequenced on the Illumina platform. The published analysis was carried out like this. Sequence errors were corrected by clustering with frequency ratios and a modified nearest-neighbor algorithm, and the sequences were then analyzed in the immunoSEQ Analyzer using IMGT gene definitions. TCR richness and evenness were averaged over 20 rarefaction repeats at each rarefaction depth, excluding samples with fewer sequences than the depth. Wilcoxon rank sum tests with FDR correction were used to compare V, D and J gene relative abundances between the groups. For the blinded duplicates, the intraclass correlation was around 95% for TCR richness and averaged approximately 76% across roughly 69 gene segments. This immuneACCESS table, as held by TCRdb, lists in-frame sequences with V and J called but not all clones. Of the missing ones, under half trace to an unresolved V gene in checked studies; the others have no known cause. V, J and clone size are those of that table, while D and trimming were read from the DNA. The data table for this sample lists roughly 48,000 clones. The biggest ten clones account for roughly 1.6% of the sample.

The chain employs TRBV19 and TRBJ1-6, and TRBD1 may be the D gene, going by 6 matching bases. This clonotype originated in a woman aged 18-70 years with a cervical HPV16 infection that either progressed to CIN3+ or cleared (not recorded which). Source material: blood buffy coat. The encoded CDR3 is CASSIGQNYNSPLHF. The part of the CDR3 DNA that was read is TGTGCCAGTAGTATTGGACAGAATTATAATTCACCC.